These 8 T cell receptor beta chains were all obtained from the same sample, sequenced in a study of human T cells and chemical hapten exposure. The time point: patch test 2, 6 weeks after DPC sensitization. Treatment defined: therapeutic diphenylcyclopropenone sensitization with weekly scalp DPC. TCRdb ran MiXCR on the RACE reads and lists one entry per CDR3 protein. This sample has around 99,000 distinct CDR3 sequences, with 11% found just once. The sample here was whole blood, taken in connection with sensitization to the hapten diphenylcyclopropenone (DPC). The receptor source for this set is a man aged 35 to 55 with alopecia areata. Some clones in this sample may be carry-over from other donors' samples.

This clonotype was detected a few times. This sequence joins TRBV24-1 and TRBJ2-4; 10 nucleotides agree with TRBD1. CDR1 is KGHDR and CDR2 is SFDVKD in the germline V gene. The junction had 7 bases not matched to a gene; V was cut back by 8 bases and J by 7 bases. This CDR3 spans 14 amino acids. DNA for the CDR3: TGTGCCACCAACTCCGGACAGGGGGATAACATTCAGTACTTC. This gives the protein CATNSGQGDNIQYF.

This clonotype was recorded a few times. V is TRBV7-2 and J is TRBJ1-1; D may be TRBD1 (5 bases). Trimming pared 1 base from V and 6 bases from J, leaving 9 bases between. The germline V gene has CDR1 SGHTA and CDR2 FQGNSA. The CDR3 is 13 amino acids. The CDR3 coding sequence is TGTGCCAGCAGCTTAGAATGGGGCTCTGAAGCTTTCTTT. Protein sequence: CASSLEWGSEAFF.

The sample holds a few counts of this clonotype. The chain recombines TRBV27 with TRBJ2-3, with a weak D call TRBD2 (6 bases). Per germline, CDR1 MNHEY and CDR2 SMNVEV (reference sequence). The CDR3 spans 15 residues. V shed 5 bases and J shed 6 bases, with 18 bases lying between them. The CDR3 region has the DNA TGTGCCAGCAGTGTCGGGGGAGTCCCAGGGGATACGCAGTATTTT. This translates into CASSVGGVPGDTQYF.

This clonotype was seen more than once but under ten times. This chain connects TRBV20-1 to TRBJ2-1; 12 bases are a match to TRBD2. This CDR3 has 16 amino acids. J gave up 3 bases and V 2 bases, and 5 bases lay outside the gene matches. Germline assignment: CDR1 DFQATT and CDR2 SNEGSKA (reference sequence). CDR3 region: CSARPLAGGSYNEQFF. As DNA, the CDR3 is TGCAGTGCTAGACCTCTAGCGGGAGGGAGCTACAATGAGCAGTTCTTC.

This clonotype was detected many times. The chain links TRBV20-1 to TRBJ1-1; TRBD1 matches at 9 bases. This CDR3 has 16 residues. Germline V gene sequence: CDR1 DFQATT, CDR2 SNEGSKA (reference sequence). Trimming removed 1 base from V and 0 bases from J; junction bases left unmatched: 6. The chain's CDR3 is CSARVYRGRVNTEAFF. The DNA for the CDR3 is TGCAGTGCTAGAGTTTACAGGGGGCGGGTGAACACTGAAGCTTTCTTT.

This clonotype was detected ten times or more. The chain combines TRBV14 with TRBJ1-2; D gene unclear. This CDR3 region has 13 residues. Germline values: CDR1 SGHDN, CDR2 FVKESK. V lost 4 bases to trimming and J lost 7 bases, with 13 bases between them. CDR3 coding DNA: TGTGCCAGCAGCCCTCAAAGTACGGGTGGCTACACCTTC. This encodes CASSPQSTGGYTF.

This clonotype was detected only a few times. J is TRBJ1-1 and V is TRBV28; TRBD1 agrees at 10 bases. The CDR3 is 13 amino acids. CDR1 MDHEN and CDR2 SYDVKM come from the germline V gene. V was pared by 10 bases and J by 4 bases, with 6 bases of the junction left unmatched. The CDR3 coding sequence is TGTGCCACCTCCGGGACAGGGGCCACTGAAGCTTTCTTT. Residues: CATSGTGATEAFF.

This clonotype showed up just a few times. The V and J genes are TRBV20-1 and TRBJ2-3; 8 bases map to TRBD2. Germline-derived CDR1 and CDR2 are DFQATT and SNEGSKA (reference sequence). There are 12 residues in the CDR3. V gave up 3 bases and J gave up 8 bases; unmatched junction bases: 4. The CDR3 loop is CSASGRGGTQYF. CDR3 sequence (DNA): TGCAGTGCTAGCGGGAGGGGAGGTACGCAGTATTTT.